These 22 T cell receptor beta chains share one sample of origin, sequenced in a study of blood T cells in healthy people across ages. The second PCR ran roughly 6 to 12 cycles with a sample-barcoded 5' primer and J-beta primers. TCRdb re-called the 5' RACE reads through MiXCR, storing one row per CDR3 protein. Here the sample spans about 640,000 distinct CDR3 sequences, 40% to 45% being singletons. The sequenced sample consisted of blood. These receptors were obtained from a man older than 75 in good health.

This clonotype was found many times. This chain connects TRBV7-2 to TRBJ1-4; D is possibly TRBD1 (5 bases). CDR3 size: 17 residues. V lost 1 base and J lost 6, with 18 bases in between. CDR1 SGHTA and CDR2 FQGNSA come from the germline V gene. The CDR3 sequence is CASSLDLSAGTDEKLFF. CDR3 in DNA: TGTGCCAGCAGCTTAGACCTATCGGCAGGGACGGATGAAAAACTGTTTTTT.

This clonotype was recorded a few times. The chain uses TRBV3-1 and TRBJ2-1; D might be TRBD2 (7 bases). The germline gives CDR1 LGHDT, CDR2 YNNKEL (reference sequence). The CDR3 length is 15 residues. V lost 4 bases and J lost 9, with 19 bases in between. The CDR3 spells CASSPKVGGAFEQFF. The CDR3 nucleotides read TGTGCCAGCAGCCCCAAAGTTGGGGGGGCCTTTGAGCAGTTCTTC.

In this sample, this clonotype turned up a few times. The gene calls are TRBV5-5 and TRBJ1-1; the match to TRBD1 covers 7 bases. V gave up 4 bases and J gave up 6 bases; unmatched junction bases: 12. Per the germline V gene, CDR1 is SGHKS and CDR2 is YYEKEE (reference sequence). The CDR3 totals 15 residues. The DNA of the CDR3 is TGTGCCAGCAGCGCAACCGGGACAGACTTCGCTGAAGCTTTCTTT. The encoded protein is CASSATGTDFAEAFF.

This CDR3 is CASSSSGTSGKNEQFF. The CDR3 DNA is TGTGCCAGCAGCTCTTCCGGGACTAGCGGGAAAAATGAGCAGTTCTTC. The chain carries TRBV11-1 and TRBJ2-1; 13 nucleotides line up with TRBD2. Germline V gives CDR1 SGHAT, CDR2 FQDESV (reference sequence). V gave up 4 bases and J gave up 7 bases; unmatched junction bases: 7. CDR3 length: 16 residues. The entire variable domain, with the rest obtained from reference TRBV11-1 and TRBJ2-1, is as follows: EAEVAQSPRYKITEKSQAVAFWCDPISGHATLYWYRQILGQGPELLVQFQDESVVDDSQLPKDRFSAERLKGVDSTLKIQPAELGDSAMYLCASSSSGTSGKNEQFFGPGTRLTVL.

The chain is built from TRBV4-1 and TRBJ2-1, with D perhaps matching TRBD1 or TRBD2 (5 bases each). The CDR3 sequence is 15 residues long. Germline V CDR1 and CDR2: MGHRA, YSYEKL. V was clipped by 1 base and J by 3 bases, with 10 bases between them. The CDR3 sequence: CASSQVGRNYNEQFF. CDR3 DNA: TGCGCCAGCAGCCAAGTGGGACGGAACTACAATGAGCAGTTCTTC.

The chain is built from TRBV28 and TRBJ1-5; 8 bases fit TRBD1. Germline V gene data show CDR1 as MDHEN and CDR2 as SYDVKM. Unmatched junction bases numbered 7, after V lost 7 bases and J lost 5 bases. This CDR3 has 14 residues. DNA of the CDR3: TGTGCCAGCACCCGACAGGGGTCGTATCAGCCCCAGCATTTT. Amino acids: CASTRQGSYQPQHF. Drawing the rest from reference TRBV28 and TRBJ1-5, the complete variable domain is DVKVTQSSRYLVKRTGEKVFLECVQDMDHENMFWYRQDPGLGLRLIYFSYDVKMKEKGDIPEGYSVSREKKERFSLILESASTNQTSMYLCASTRQGSYQPQHFGDGTRLSIL.

This chain joins TRBV25-1 and TRBJ1-1; TRBD1 might be the D (5 bases). The CDR3 runs to 13 residues. V lost 6 bases to trimming and J lost 3 bases, with 11 bases between them. Germline V CDR1 and CDR2: MGHDK, SYGVNS. The CDR3 DNA follows: TGTGCCAGCAGCGGGTGGGGGGACACTGAAGCTTTCTTT. Its protein product is CASSGWGDTEAFF.

This clonotype was picked up a small number of times. V is TRBV20-1 and J is TRBJ2-3, with 12 bases aligning to TRBD2. The J segment lost 8 bases and the V segment lost 1 base, leaving 4 bases of the junction unmatched. The CDR3 spans 14 residues. Germline V gene lookup returns CDR1 DFQATT and CDR2 SNEGSKA (reference sequence). CDR3 DNA sequence: TGCAGTGCTAGAGGGCTAGCGGGAGGGACTACGCAGTATTTT. This encodes CSARGLAGGTTQYF.

As regards this clonotype: A much larger clone differs by one base, so this may be a read error. The chain uses TRBV6-5 and TRBJ2-5; D assignment may be TRBD1 or TRBD2 (5 bases each). The J call may not be correct, given that the DNA end is closer to TRBJ2-7. This CDR3 comprises 13 residues. Germline loops: CDR1 MNHEY, CDR2 SVGAGI. CDR3 coding DNA: TGTGCCAGCAGACCAGGGAGAGGGGACGAGCAGTACTTC. Protein product: CASRPGRGDEQYF.

The chain couples TRBV6-2 or TRBV6-3 to TRBJ2-1; TRBD1 matches at 9 bases. This CDR3 has 14 residues. Trimming took 10 bases from V and 7 from J; bases not matched to a gene: 11. CDR1 and CDR2 from the germline V gene are MNHEY and SVGEGT. The CDR3 bases are TGTGCCAACAACCCGGGACAGGGTGGGAATGAGCAGTTCTTC. Its protein product is CANNPGQGGNEQFF.

The CDR3 DNA sequence: TGCAGTGCTCCGGGACTAGCGGGAGCATCCAAAAACATTCAGTACTTC. Its translation is CSAPGLAGASKNIQYF. The chain is built from TRBV20-1 and TRBJ2-5; 14 positions agree with TRBD2. The DNA end favors TRBJ2-4, so the J call may be wrong. The CDR3 is made up of 16 amino acids. Looked up from germline, CDR1 is DFQATT and CDR2 is SNEGSKA (reference sequence).

The chain carries TRBV7-2 and TRBJ2-5; TRBD2 matches at 15 bases. The CDR3 covers 18 residues. Germline lookup yields CDR1 SGHTA and CDR2 FQGNSA. J gave up 1 base and V 4 bases, and 7 bases lay outside the gene matches. In nucleotides, the CDR3 is TGTGCCAGCAGCTCGCGGAGGACTAGCGGGAGGGTCCAAGAGACCCAGTACTTC. Its translation is CASSSRRTSGRVQETQYF.

The chain employs TRBV27 and TRBJ2-7, with TRBD2 matching 8 bases. V lost 6 bases to trimming and J lost 3 bases; unmatched junction nucleotides: 10. The V gene's germline CDR1 is MNHEY and CDR2 SMNVEV (reference sequence). The CDR3 consists of 15 residues. The CDR3 bases are TGTGCCAGCAGCCCCGTTAGCGGGAATATCTACGAGCAGTACTTC. Amino acids: CASSPVSGNIYEQYF.

The DNA for the CDR3 is TGTGCCAGCAGCCTCGACAGTAACACTGAAGCTTTCTTT. It translates to CASSLDSNTEAFF. V usage is TRBV7-9 and J usage is TRBJ1-1; D may be TRBD1 (5 bases). Deletions cut 5 bases from V and 2 bases from J, with 9 bases between. The germline gives CDR1 SEHNR, CDR2 FQNEAQ (reference sequence). This CDR3 contains 13 residues.

This clonotype was counted a few times. The V gene is TRBV28, the J gene TRBJ2-3, with TRBD2 as a possible D gene (6 bases). Germline V gene data show CDR1 as MDHEN and CDR2 as SYDVKM. V lost 2 bases and J lost 2, with 11 bases in between. This CDR3 contains 15 residues. The CDR3 region is CASSLGGRVTDTQYF. The CDR3 region has the DNA TGTGCCAGCAGTTTAGGAGGGCGGGTCACAGATACGCAGTATTTT.

The J gene is TRBJ2-2, the V gene TRBV11-2; D uncertain. Germline CDR1 SGHAT, CDR2 FQNNGV. Trimming took off 4 bases at V and 5 bases at J, with 8 bases between the two ends. The CDR3 is made up of 13 amino acids. The CDR3 sequence is CASSSDWTGELFF. CDR3 DNA sequence: TGTGCCAGCAGCTCAGACTGGACCGGGGAGCTGTTTTTT.

The CDR3: CASTPGRGEQYF. The CDR3 DNA is TGTGCCAGCACCCCTGGCCGGGGCGAGCAGTACTTC. The V call is TRBV3-1, the J call TRBJ2-5; tentatively, D is TRBD2 (5 bases). The end of the DNA aligns better with TRBJ2-7, so the J call may be wrong. This CDR3 region has 12 residues. The germline V gene encodes CDR1 LGHDT and CDR2 YNNKEL (reference sequence).

The chain combines TRBV6-2 or TRBV6-3 with TRBJ2-2, with 8 bases matching TRBD2. CDR3 length equals 16 residues. Per the germline V gene, CDR1 is MNHEY and CDR2 is SVGEGT. With V trimmed by 2 bases and J by 6 bases, 8 bases remained unmatched. CDR3 sequence (DNA): TGTGCCAGCAGTTACCCACTAGCGGCCGGCGCCGGGGAGCTGTTTTTT. Amino acids: CASSYPLAAGAGELFF.

V is TRBV20-1 and J is TRBJ2-4; 7 positions agree with TRBD1. The J call may not be correct, given that the DNA end is closer to TRBJ2-7. There are 16 residues in the CDR3. Germline V gives CDR1 DFQATT, CDR2 SNEGSKA (reference sequence). This chain's CDR3 is CSAPGTGALEICEQYF. The CDR3 bases are TGCAGTGCTCCCGGAACAGGGGCCCTAGAGATTTGCGAGCAGTACTTC.

This clonotype came up once. The chain has TRBV7-2 and TRBJ1-1; D is uncertain. The germline CDR1 and CDR2 sequences are SGHTA and FQGNSA. V was trimmed by 5 bases and J by 0 bases, leaving 13 bases between them. The CDR3 consists of 15 residues. The DNA of the CDR3 is TGTGCCAGCAGCCAATTATCCAGTATGAACACTGAAGCTTTCTTT. The encoded protein is CASSQLSSMNTEAFF.

This clonotype was counted between two and nine times. The chain couples TRBV7-9 to TRBJ2-7, with TRBD2 identical over 8 bases. There are 17 residues in the CDR3. CDR1 and CDR2 from the germline V gene are SEHNR and FQNEAQ (reference sequence). After removal of 1 base from V and 3 bases from J, the junction contained 11 bases not matched to a gene. The CDR3 here is CASSLGGGGRSHYEQYF. DNA for the CDR3: TGTGCCAGCAGCTTAGGGGGCGGGGGGAGATCCCACTACGAGCAGTACTTC. The variable domain in full, with the rest retrieved from reference TRBV7-9 and TRBJ2-7, is DTGVSQNPRHKITKRGQNVTFRCDPISEHNRLYWYRQTLGQGPEFLTYFQNEAQLEKSRLLSDRFSAERPKGSFSTLEIQRTEQGDSAMYLCASSLGGGGRSHYEQYFGPGTRLTVT.

This clonotype was detected many times. CDR3: CSARDIRRETGRSYEQYF. The CDR3 DNA reads TGCAGTGCTAGAGATATTAGAAGAGAGACAGGAAGGTCCTACGAGCAGTACTTC. The chain has TRBV20-1 and TRBJ2-7; maybe TRBD1 (6 bases). CDR1 and CDR2 (germline): DFQATT, SNEGSKA (reference sequence). This CDR3 is built from 18 residues. V was shortened by 0 bases and J by 1 base, with 22 bases between the two germline ends.